This T cell receptor (beta chain) is from a study of CD8+CD57+ T cells in acquired aplastic anemia. Sequencing was done on patients that had shown CD8+CD57+ cell expansion by flow cytometry. The template used for profiling TCR beta VDJ and CDR3 was genomic DNA. TCRdb recomputed calls from the reads with MiXCR, one row per CDR3 protein. The table lists under 200,000 distinct CDR3 sequences, about half of them singletons. CDR1 LNHNV and CDR2 YYDKDF come from the germline V gene (reference sequence). The CDR3 has 15 amino acids. Trimming left V 5 bases short and J 0 bases short, with 13 bases between. This sequence was found in a human donor with aplastic anemia. This chain links TRBV15 with TRBJ1-1; the D is unclear. The material sequenced was sorted CD4+, CD8+, or CD8+CD57+ T cells (not recorded which) from PBMCs. The CDR3 sequence is CATSDLQYMNTEAFF. CDR3 DNA: TGTGCCACCAGCGACCTACAGTACATGAACACTGAAGCTTTCTTT.